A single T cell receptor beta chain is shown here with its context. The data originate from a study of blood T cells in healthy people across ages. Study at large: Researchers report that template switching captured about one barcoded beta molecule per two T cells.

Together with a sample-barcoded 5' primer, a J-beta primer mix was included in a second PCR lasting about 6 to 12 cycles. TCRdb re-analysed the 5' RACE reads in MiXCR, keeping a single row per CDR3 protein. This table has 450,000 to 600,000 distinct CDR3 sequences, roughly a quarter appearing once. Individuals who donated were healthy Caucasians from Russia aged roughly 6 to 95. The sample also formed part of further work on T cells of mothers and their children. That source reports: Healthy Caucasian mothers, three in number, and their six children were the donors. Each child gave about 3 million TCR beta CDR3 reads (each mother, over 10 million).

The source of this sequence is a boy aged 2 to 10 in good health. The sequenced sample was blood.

CDR3 sequence reads: CASSSLAVTYEQYF. CDR3 DNA: TGCGCCAGCAGCTCCTTAGCAGTTACCTACGAGCAGTACTTC. The chain joins TRBV5-1 to TRBJ2-5; D unresolved. TRBJ2-7 matches the DNA end more closely, so the J call is doubtful. CDR1 SGHRS and CDR2 YFSETQ come from the germline V gene. The CDR3 covers 14 residues.